The 10 T cell receptor beta chains below were found in one sample sequenced in a study of OX40 agonist ivuxolimab in advanced cancers. The assay was immunoSEQ multiplex PCR, and TCRdb's table has in-frame clones only and misses some. This repertoire shows 60,000 or so clones, over 70% found once; its top ten account for approximately 2%. The sequences come from CD4+ or CD8+ T cells sorted from blood, collected in a trial of the OX40 agonist ivuxolimab. The receptors were sampled from an adult with an advanced solid tumor such as melanoma, head and neck, liver or kidney cancer.

The chain carries TRBV5-1 and TRBJ1-4; 8 nucleotides agree with TRBD1. CDR3 size: 15 residues. Germline lookup yields CDR1 SGHRS and CDR2 YFSETQ. With 4 bases clipped from V and 8 bases from J, the junction kept 10 bases outside the gene matches. In DNA form, the CDR3 reads TGCGCCAGCAGCACCTACAGGGGGGCGGACGAAAAACTGTTTTTT. It yields the protein CASSTYRGADEKLFF.

This clone was counted between two and nine times. This chain joins TRBV30 and TRBJ1-1, with D hard to call. With 4 bases removed from V and 4 bases from J, the gap between germline ends came to 10 bases. CDR1 is GTSNPN and CDR2 is SVGIG in the germline V gene (reference sequence). This CDR3 spans 12 amino acids. This chain's CDR3 is CAWKQISTEAFF. The CDR3 coding sequence is TGTGCCTGGAAGCAGATATCCACTGAAGCTTTCTTT. The full variable domain, with the rest looked up from reference TRBV30 and TRBJ1-1, is SQTIHQWPATLVQPVGSPLSLECTVEGTSNPNLYWYRQAAGRGLQLLFYSVGIGQISSEVPQNLSASRPQDRQFILSSKKLLLSDSGFYLCAWKQISTEAFFGQGTRLTVV.

Of note for this clone: The sample has other DNA sequences that encode this CDR3 too. J is TRBJ1-2 and V is TRBV6-5, with 10 bases matching TRBD1. The CDR3 length is 15 residues. CDR1 MNHEY and CDR2 SVGAGI come from the germline V gene. Losses at the gene ends were 5 bases for V and 4 bases for J; bases not matched to a gene: 7. Written as DNA, the CDR3 is TGTGCCAGCAGTACCGGACAGGGGGTCGGCTATGGCTACACCTTC. It encodes CASSTGQGVGYGYTF.

This rearrangement joins TRBV11-2 to TRBJ1-3, with no clear D. The CDR3 is 14 residues long. Germline V CDR1 and CDR2: SGHAT, FQNNGV. V shed 5 bases and J shed 0 bases, with 8 bases lying between them. The CDR3 region is CASSNPSSGNTIYF. DNA for the CDR3: TGTGCCAGCAGCAACCCGAGCTCTGGAAACACCATATATTTT.

V usage is TRBV5-1 and J usage is TRBJ2-5; possible D gene TRBD1, 5 bases. Germline V gives CDR1 SGHRS, CDR2 YFSETQ. The V gene lost 0 bases and the J gene lost 1 base, with 7 bases spanning the gap. This CDR3 region has 14 residues. The CDR3 region is CASSLEDIQETQYF. The CDR3 DNA reads as TGCGCCAGCAGCTTGGAGGACATCCAAGAGACCCAGTACTTC.

The rearrangement joins TRBV6-5 to TRBJ2-7; D is perhaps TRBD1 (6 bases). The CDR3 is 15 residues long. CDR1 is MNHEY and CDR2 is SVGAGI in the germline V gene. Trimming shortened V by 6 bases and J by 2 bases, and 17 bases separated the two germline ends. CDR3 sequence (DNA): TGTGCCAGCAGCCTCCCACCGGACAGAGCCTACGAGCAGTACTTC. It yields the protein CASSLPPDRAYEQYF.

This chain joins TRBV11-1 and TRBJ2-5; D remains unclear. V was shortened by 4 bases and J by 5 bases, with 11 bases between the two germline ends. Per germline, CDR1 SGHAT and CDR2 FQDESV (reference sequence). The CDR3 spans 13 residues. The CDR3 bases are TGTGCCAGCAGCTCCTCAATGACCGAGACCCAGTACTTC. It is translated as CASSSSMTETQYF. Variable domain in full (rest from reference TRBV11-1 and TRBJ2-5): EAEVAQSPRYKITEKSQAVAFWCDPISGHATLYWYRQILGQGPELLVQFQDESVVDDSQLPKDRFSAERLKGVDSTLKIQPAELGDSAMYLCASSSSMTETQYFGPGTRLLVL.

The genes are TRBV5-5 and TRBJ2-2, with a weak D call TRBD1 (6 bases). Looked up from germline, CDR1 is SGHKS and CDR2 is YYEKEE (reference sequence). There are 15 residues in the CDR3. Trimming stripped 4 bases from V and 0 bases from J, with 10 bases between. The DNA of the CDR3 is TGTGCCAGCAGCCTACAGGGAGCGAACACCGGGGAGCTGTTTTTT. It specifies CASSLQGANTGELFF.

This rearrangement joins TRBV7-2 to TRBJ2-5; D remains ambiguous. The DNA end lines up better with TRBJ2-7; the J call may be wrong. CDR3 length: 13 amino acids. Germline assignment: CDR1 SGHTA and CDR2 FQGNSA. The CDR3 nucleotides read TGTGCCAGCAGCTTGACTGCCTCCTACGAGCAGTACTTC. The encoded protein is CASSLTASYEQYF.

To note about this clone: The sample carries other DNA sequences with the same CDR3. The chain employs TRBV28 and TRBJ2-7; 10 bases map to TRBD2. This CDR3 is built from 14 residues. J lost 3 bases, V lost 9 bases, and 8 bases had no gene match. Germline V gene data show CDR1 as MDHEN and CDR2 as SYDVKM. The CDR3 reads CASIRLAGGYEQYF. In DNA form, the CDR3 reads TGTGCCAGTATTAGGTTAGCGGGAGGCTACGAGCAGTACTTC.